This TCR beta chain was captured by sequencing in a study of blood T cells in healthy people across ages. Remarks on this clonotype: Its specificity is unknown.

Alongside a J-beta primer mix, a sample-barcoded 5' primer served in a second PCR lasting 7 to 11 cycles. A minimum of 3 million CDR3-containing paired-end reads was obtained for each sample. Each CDR3 protein gets one entry after TCRdb re-called the 5' RACE reads with MiXCR. The sample yields about 670,000 distinct CDR3 sequences, approximately 52% seen once. Broader study findings: Unsorted PBMC input precluded a conclusive naive versus antigen-experienced comparison.

Trimming shortened V by 6 bases and J by 4 bases, and 19 bases separated the two germline ends. The CDR3 extends over 14 amino acids. Germline-derived CDR1 and CDR2 are SQVTM and ANQGSEA. This receptor was taken from an elderly woman in good health. V gene TRBV29-1 combines with J gene TRBJ2-7; either TRBD1 or TRBD2 may fit D (5 bases each). The sample taken for sequencing was blood. CDR3 in DNA: TGCAGCGTCTCCCACGGGACGGTTAGATACGAGCAGTACTTC. The encoded protein is CSVSHGTVRYEQYF.